This T cell receptor beta chain was sequenced for a study of shared T cell receptors in the human thymus. Assay: immunoSEQ multiplex PCR; the TCRdb copy retains only in-frame clones and omits some. The data contain about 660,000 clones, around 87% of them singletons. This CDR3 is 17 amino acids long. Germline lookup yields CDR1 SGHVS and CDR2 FNYEAQ. V gave up 2 bases and J gave up 4 bases, with 18 bases separating them. The same data also contributed to another study, on human thymus T cells. According to that study: Corrective surgery for congenital heart defects was being performed on the healthy Finnish infants who were the donors. Thymus was obtained from resections taken during corrective heart surgery.

This receptor was obtained from a boy less than two years old with a congenital heart defect. Sequencing was done on a sample of thymocytes. This rearrangement joins TRBV7-6 to TRBJ1-3, with D tentatively TRBD1 (6 bases). The CDR3 here is CASSLNTGPTGGNTIYF. CDR3 nucleotide sequence: TGTGCCAGCAGCTTAAACACAGGGCCAACGGGAGGAAACACCATATATTTT.